This entry lists 3 T cell receptor beta chains sequenced from one sample in a study of T cell responses to AZD1222 COVID-19 vaccine. TCRdb keeps only in-frame clones here, not all; method: immunoSEQ multiplex PCR. There are around 160,000 clones in the sample; approximately 90% occur only once, and 1.3% lies in the top ten. This material consisted of peripheral blood, taken 28 days after the second AZD1222 dose. The receptors were gathered from an adult who received the AZD1222 COVID-19 vaccine.

The chain combines TRBV11-2 with TRBJ2-7; 13 positions agree with TRBD2. Germline V gives CDR1 SGHAT, CDR2 FQNNGV. With 5 bases clipped from V and 1 base from J, the junction kept 2 bases outside the gene matches. The CDR3 runs to 15 residues. The CDR3 region is CASSQGLAGSYEQYF. Written as DNA, the CDR3 is TGTGCCAGCAGCCAGGGACTAGCGGGATCCTACGAGCAGTACTTC.

The chain carries TRBV10-3 and TRBJ2-1, with D maybe TRBD2 (6 bases). CDR1 ENHRY and CDR2 SYGVKD come from the germline V gene. The CDR3 spans 17 residues. V gave up 2 bases and J gave up 1 base, with 15 bases separating them. Written as DNA, the CDR3 is TGTGCCATCAGTGAGCCCGGGGCTAGCGAGTCCTACAATGAGCAGTTCTTC. It is translated as CAISEPGASESYNEQFF.

This chain connects TRBV7-6 to TRBJ2-7; TRBD2 matches 10 bases. The V segment lost 6 bases and the J segment 6 bases; nucleotides outside the gene matches: 11. The CDR3 has 15 amino acids. The germline gives CDR1 SGHVS, CDR2 FNYEAQ. CDR3 protein: CASSSMTSGFGEQYF. The CDR3, as DNA: TGTGCCAGCAGTTCCATGACTAGCGGGTTTGGCGAGCAGTACTTC.